This section outlines one TCR beta chain sequence together with its context. Its target is not known. This record belongs to a study of T cell clonotyping in hematopoietic cell transplantation. With 5 bases removed from V and 12 bases from J, the gap between germline ends came to 22 bases. The CDR3 runs to 14 residues. Per the germline V gene, CDR1 is MDHEN and CDR2 is SYDVKM. The method was immunoSEQ multiplex PCR; TCRdb's version includes in-frame clones alone and lacks a portion of them. The sample consists of about 43,000 clones, less than 85% of them appearing once. Findings of the study overall: Few recipient clonotypes overlapped donors; over 97% were de novo at given depth. CD4 and CD8 repertoire contributions could not be separated without sorting. After transplant, recipient diversity fell while pathologically expanded clonotypes grew through day 180.

The sample's time point: recipient sample about 28 days before transplant, after cytoreduction. The chain joins TRBV28 to TRBJ1-2; D call uncertain. This clonotype was obtained from a man between 60 and 75 years old with acute myeloid leukemia. Some clones in this sample may be carry-over from other donors' samples. The input for sequencing was peripheral blood mononuclear cells, taken before stem cell transplant. CDR3 DNA: TGTGCCAGCAGTGACGGCGACCGGGCTAAAGGGAACACCTTC. Translation gives CASSDGDRAKGNTF.